Shown below are 30 T cell receptor beta chains from a single sample sequenced in a study of blood T cell repertoires in COVID-19. The protocol was immunoSEQ multiplex PCR, while the TCRdb copy is restricted to in-frame clones and leaves out a portion. The sample lists 150,000 to 200,000 clones; about 85% were seen once. The sample consisted of peripheral blood. These receptors were taken from a human donor with acute or convalescent COVID-19. The donor label of this sample is uncertain.

This chain uses TRBV27 with TRBJ1-5, with D unresolved. The CDR3 is 19 amino acids. V was pared by 5 bases and J by 0 bases, with 23 bases between. The germline V gene has CDR1 MNHEY and CDR2 SMNVEV (reference sequence). CDR3 region: CASSPFPPEPFSSNQPQHF. The CDR3 coding sequence is TGTGCCAGCAGTCCCTTTCCCCCTGAACCATTTAGTAGCAATCAGCCCCAGCATTTT.

The rearrangement links TRBV7-8 to TRBJ1-5, with 8 bases aligning to TRBD1. Germline CDR1 reads SGHVS; CDR2 reads FQNEAQ. The junction had 8 bases not matched to a gene; V was cut back by 1 base and J by 0 bases. The CDR3 consists of 18 residues. Here the CDR3 reads CASSLGQGTTYSNQPQHF. The CDR3, as DNA: TGTGCCAGCAGCTTAGGACAGGGGACCACTTATAGCAATCAGCCCCAGCATTTT.

The chain has TRBV30 and TRBJ2-2, with TRBD2 identical over 12 bases. There are 17 residues in the CDR3. Germline CDR1 GTSNPN, CDR2 SVGIG (reference sequence). Losses at the gene ends were 2 bases for V and 0 bases for J; bases not matched to a gene: 4. This CDR3 is CAWSLLAGGPNTGELFF. The CDR3 region has the DNA TGTGCCTGGAGTCTACTAGCGGGGGGTCCGAACACCGGGGAGCTGTTTTTT.

The rearrangement joins TRBV5-1 to TRBJ2-3; TRBD2 is a possible D gene (6 bases). Trimming left V 4 bases short and J 6 bases short, with 15 bases between. The CDR3 consists of 14 residues. The V gene's germline CDR1 is SGHRS and CDR2 YFSETQ. In DNA, the CDR3 is TGCGCCAGCAGCCCAGTTACTAGCCGCGATACGCAGTATTTT. This codes for CASSPVTSRDTQYF.

V gene TRBV11-2 combines with J gene TRBJ2-7; TRBD1 aligns across 7 bases. V shed 7 bases, J shed 2 bases, and the junction held 2 bases outside the gene matches. This CDR3 has 12 amino acids. Per the germline V gene, CDR1 is SGHAT and CDR2 is FQNNGV. CDR3 DNA sequence: TGTGCCAGCACGGGGACAGCCTACGAGCAGTACTTC. Amino acids: CASTGTAYEQYF.

The sample holds one count of this clone. The rearrangement links TRBV29-1 to TRBJ2-7; 11 bases agree with TRBD1. Looked up from germline, CDR1 is SQVTM and CDR2 is ANQGSEA. This CDR3 comprises 14 residues. Trimming cost V 2 bases and J 5 bases; bases outside gene matches: 5. CDR3 DNA: TGCAGCGTTGAATTGGGGACAGGGGGTCACGAGCAGTACTTC. It encodes CSVELGTGGHEQYF.

J is TRBJ1-1 and V is TRBV15; D is perhaps TRBD1 (6 bases). The CDR3 spans 14 residues. Per the germline V gene, CDR1 is LNHNV and CDR2 is YYDKDF (reference sequence). V lost 0 bases and J lost 1, with 6 bases in between. The CDR3 spells CATSREGGNTEAFF. In nucleotides, the CDR3 is TGTGCCACCAGCAGAGAAGGGGGGAACACTGAAGCTTTCTTT.

This clone was observed a single time. The gene calls are TRBV7-8 and TRBJ2-7, with no clear D. The CDR3 spans 14 residues. Trimming took 4 bases from V and 2 from J, leaving 12 bases between them. The germline CDR1 and CDR2 sequences are SGHVS and FQNEAQ. The CDR3 DNA sequence: TGTGCCAGCAGCTCGCTAACGCCCCCCTACGAGCAGTACTTC. Amino acids: CASSSLTPPYEQYF.

Only one count was recorded for this clone. J is TRBJ2-7 and V is TRBV6-5, with a tentative D call TRBD2 (6 bases). Germline lookup yields CDR1 MNHEY and CDR2 SVGAGI. Trimming shortened V by 5 bases and J by 2 bases, and 16 bases separated the two germline ends. The CDR3 is made up of 15 amino acids. The CDR3 sequence: CASSPGGTAAYEQYF. CDR3 sequence (DNA): TGTGCCAGCAGTCCTGGGGGGACGGCTGCCTACGAGCAGTACTTC.

This rearrangement joins TRBV27 to TRBJ1-2; D is uncertain. In germline, CDR1 is MNHEY, CDR2 SMNVEV (reference sequence). There are 13 residues in the CDR3. Trimming removed 0 bases at V and 8 bases at J, with 10 bases between. In DNA form, the CDR3 reads TGTGCCAGCAGTTTATCCGGGAATCGGGGCTACACCTTC. Protein: CASSLSGNRGYTF.

The chain links TRBV11-3 to TRBJ1-3; 7 positions match TRBD1. The germline gives CDR1 SGHNT, CDR2 YENEEA. J gave up 4 bases and V 0 bases, and 9 bases lay outside the gene matches. The CDR3 has 17 residues. The DNA for the CDR3 is TGTGCCAGCAGCTTAGATCTCCGACAGGGCGGCGGAAACACCATATATTTT. It translates to CASSLDLRQGGGNTIYF. Full variable domain (rest looked up from reference TRBV11-3 and TRBJ1-3): EAGVVQSPRYKIIEKKQPVAFWCNPISGHNTLYWYLQNLGQGPELLIRYENEEAVDDSQLPKDRFSAERLKGVDSTLKIQPAELGDSAVYLCASSLDLRQGGGNTIYFGEGSWLTVV.

The CDR3 region has the DNA TGTGCCAGCACCCCCGGTAGGGGCGGGAGGACTGAAGCTTTCTTT. It encodes CASTPGRGGRTEAFF. The rearrangement uses TRBV2 and TRBJ1-1, with D possibly matching TRBD1 (5 bases). This CDR3 contains 15 residues. The germline V gene encodes CDR1 SNHLY and CDR2 FYNNEI. V lost 7 bases to trimming and J lost 5 bases, with 20 bases between them.

This clone came up once. This chain joins TRBV4-2 and TRBJ1-1, with D unclear. Germline V lookup: CDR1 LGHNA, CDR2 YNFKEQ. The CDR3 contains 13 residues. Trimming took 0 bases from V and 5 from J, leaving 7 bases between them. The CDR3 loop reads CASSQDRFTEAFF. The CDR3 nucleotides read TGTGCCAGCAGCCAAGATCGGTTTACTGAAGCTTTCTTT.

The chain carries TRBV11-3 and TRBJ2-1, with 13 bases aligning to TRBD2. Germline assignment: CDR1 SGHNT and CDR2 YENEEA. This CDR3 region has 15 residues. The ends lost 3 bases at V and 9 bases at J; junction bases unmatched: 5. In nucleotides, the CDR3 is TGTGCCAGCAGCTTTCGGACTAGCGGGGGAGGTGAGCAGTTCTTC. This gives the protein CASSFRTSGGGEQFF.

The V call is TRBV9, the J call TRBJ2-2; a possible D gene is TRBD2 (6 bases). The germline gives CDR1 SGDLS, CDR2 YYNGEE. The CDR3 is made up of 17 amino acids. V shed 3 bases and J shed 6 bases, with 21 bases lying between them. CDR3 DNA sequence: TGTGCCAGCAGCGAACTAGCAACAGTGCGGTCCGCCGGGGAGCTGTTTTTT. Translated, it gives CASSELATVRSAGELFF.

The chain combines TRBV9 with TRBJ1-2, with a possible D match to TRBD1 (5 bases). The CDR3 runs 14 residues. Germline CDR1 SGDLS, CDR2 YYNGEE. V lost 4 bases and J lost 3, with 13 bases in between. The CDR3: CASSPPGGYYGYTF. The CDR3 region has the DNA TGTGCCAGCAGCCCCCCCGGGGGATACTATGGCTACACCTTC.

The genes are TRBV27 and TRBJ1-3; D is ambiguous. The CDR3 totals 15 residues. Germline loops: CDR1 MNHEY, CDR2 SMNVEV (reference sequence). Deletions cut 8 bases from V and 0 bases from J, with 14 bases between. CDR3 residues: CASSRGGSSGNTIYF. CDR3 bases: TGTGCCAGCTCCCGCGGAGGGAGCTCTGGAAACACCATATATTTT.

The rearrangement uses TRBV18 and TRBJ2-7; 9 positions agree with TRBD2. The CDR3 totals 15 residues. Germline values: CDR1 KGHSH, CDR2 LQKENI. J was trimmed by 0 bases and V by 6 bases; bases with no gene match: 6. CDR3 DNA sequence: TGTGCCAGCTCCCGCAGGACTAGCGACTCCTACGAGCAGTACTTC. This translates into CASSRRTSDSYEQYF.

This chain links TRBV7-9 with TRBJ2-7; 11 bases align to TRBD2. This CDR3 is built from 14 residues. Trimming at V came to 6 bases and at J to 5 bases, leaving 6 bases not matched to a gene. CDR1 is SEHNR, CDR2 FQNEAQ, per germline (reference sequence). In nucleotides, the CDR3 is TGTGCCAGCAGACCTAGCGGGGGGCACCACGAGCAGTACTTC. This gives the protein CASRPSGGHHEQYF.

The chain employs TRBV14 and TRBJ1-4, with 7 bases matching TRBD1. The CDR3 has 15 amino acids. The V segment lost 3 bases and the J segment 6 bases; nucleotides outside the gene matches: 7. In germline, CDR1 is SGHDN, CDR2 FVKESK. The CDR3 nucleotides read TGTGCCAGCAGCCAGAGGACAGGTCGAGATGAAAAACTGTTTTTT. This codes for CASSQRTGRDEKLFF.

This rearrangement joins TRBV4-2 to TRBJ1-5; 10 nucleotides line up with TRBD1. The CDR3 runs to 16 residues. Germline CDR1 reads LGHNA; CDR2 reads YNFKEQ. After removal of 2 bases from V and 4 bases from J, the junction contained 5 bases not matched to a gene. CDR3 nucleotides: TGTGCCAGCAGCCAACCGGGACAGGGGCCAAATCAGCCCCAGCATTTT. It codes for CASSQPGQGPNQPQHF.

This clone came up once. V gene TRBV2 combines with J gene TRBJ1-5; a weak D match, TRBD1 (6 bases). The length of the CDR3 is 15 residues. Trimming shortened V by 4 bases and J by 2 bases, and 12 bases separated the two germline ends. In germline, CDR1 is SNHLY, CDR2 FYNNEI. The CDR3 spells CASSGGRSGNQPQHF. CDR3 bases: TGTGCCAGCAGTGGGGGGCGGAGTGGCAATCAGCCCCAGCATTTT.

The V and J genes are TRBV19 and TRBJ2-2, with 9 positions matching TRBD1. Germline values: CDR1 LNHDA, CDR2 SQIVND (reference sequence). The V segment lost 1 base and the J segment 5 bases; nucleotides outside the gene matches: 2. The CDR3 runs 15 residues. The CDR3 bases are TGTGCCAGTAGTATAGCGGGACAGGGTACCGGGGAGCTGTTTTTT. Translation gives CASSIAGQGTGELFF.

This rearrangement joins TRBV4-2 to TRBJ2-6, with D perhaps matching TRBD1 (5 bases). Germline V lookup: CDR1 LGHNA, CDR2 YNFKEQ. The length of the CDR3 is 17 residues. Trimming took 0 bases from V and 0 from J, leaving 9 bases between them. CDR3 loop: CASSQDGAGSGANVLTF. The CDR3 nucleotides read TGTGCCAGCAGCCAAGATGGGGCAGGCTCTGGGGCCAACGTCCTGACTTTC.

This clone was observed a few times. This chain uses TRBV5-4 with TRBJ2-1; D perhaps matches TRBD1 (6 bases). This CDR3 contains 15 residues. The V and J ends lost 4 bases and 0 bases respectively, with 11 bases between them. Germline V CDR1 and CDR2: SGHNT, YYREEE (reference sequence). CDR3 nucleotide sequence: TGTGCCAGCAGCGTCGACAGGAGCTCCTACAATGAGCAGTTCTTC. Amino acid sequence: CASSVDRSSYNEQFF.

Here the CDR3 reads CAWSNRDGVNIQYF. The CDR3 region has the DNA TGTGCCTGGAGTAACAGGGACGGGGTGAACATTCAGTACTTC. The chain joins TRBV30 to TRBJ2-4, with D possibly being TRBD1 (6 bases). The V end was cut by 2 bases, the J end by 7 bases, with 15 bases between. Germline assignment: CDR1 GTSNPN and CDR2 SVGIG (reference sequence). CDR3 length: 14 residues.

The chain recombines TRBV3-1 (or the pseudogene TRBV3-2) with TRBJ1-1; D uncertain. The CDR3 covers 14 residues. With 1 base removed from V and 4 bases from J, the gap between germline ends came to 10 bases. Germline V gene lookup returns CDR1 LGHDT and CDR2 YNNKEL (reference sequence). CDR3 DNA sequence: TGTGCCAGCAGCCAAGGGTCGCGGTCCACTGAAGCTTTCTTT. This sequence encodes CASSQGSRSTEAFF.

The J gene is TRBJ1-5, the V gene TRBV19; D remains ambiguous. V was pared by 4 bases and J by 2 bases, with 9 bases between. Germline CDR1 is LNHDA and CDR2 is SQIVND (reference sequence). The CDR3 is made up of 14 amino acids. The CDR3 DNA follows: TGTGCCAGTAGTAACGAGGTTGGCAATCAGCCCCAGCATTTT. This translates into CASSNEVGNQPQHF. Based on the CDR3 plus reference TRBV19 and TRBJ1-5, the full variable domain is DGGITQSPKYLFRKEGQNVTLSCEQNLNHDAMYWYRQDPGQGLRLIYYSQIVNDFQKGDIAEGYSVSREKKESFPLTVTSAQKNPTAFYLCASSNEVGNQPQHFGDGTRLSIL.

This clone turned up a few times. This sequence joins TRBV6-5 and TRBJ2-5, with 10 bases matching TRBD1. V lost 6 bases and J lost 2; bases outside the gene matches: 6. Germline loops: CDR1 MNHEY, CDR2 SVGAGI. The CDR3 is 15 residues long. CDR3 residues: CASSPDRGRQETQYF. The CDR3 nucleotides are TGTGCCAGCAGCCCCGACAGGGGGCGTCAAGAGACCCAGTACTTC.

The chain recombines TRBV15 with TRBJ1-2; no clear D gene. CDR1 LNHNV and CDR2 YYDKDF come from the germline V gene (reference sequence). The CDR3 runs 14 residues. The V end was cut by 1 base, the J end by 2 bases, with 8 bases between. This chain's CDR3 is CATSRGGQNYGYTF. Here the CDR3 DNA reads TGTGCCACCAGCAGAGGAGGTCAGAACTATGGCTACACCTTC.